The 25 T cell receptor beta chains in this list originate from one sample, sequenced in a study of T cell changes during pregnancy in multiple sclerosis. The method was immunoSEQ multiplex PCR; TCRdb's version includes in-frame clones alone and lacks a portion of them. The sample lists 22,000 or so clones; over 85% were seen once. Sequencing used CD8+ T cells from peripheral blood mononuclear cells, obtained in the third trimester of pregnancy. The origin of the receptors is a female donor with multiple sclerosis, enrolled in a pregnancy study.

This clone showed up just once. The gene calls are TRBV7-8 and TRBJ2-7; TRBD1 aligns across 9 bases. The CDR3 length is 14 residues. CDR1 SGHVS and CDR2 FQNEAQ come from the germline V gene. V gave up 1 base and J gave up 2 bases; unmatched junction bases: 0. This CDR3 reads CASSLDRGPYEQYF. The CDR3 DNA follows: TGTGCCAGCAGCTTAGACAGGGGGCCCTACGAGCAGTACTTC.

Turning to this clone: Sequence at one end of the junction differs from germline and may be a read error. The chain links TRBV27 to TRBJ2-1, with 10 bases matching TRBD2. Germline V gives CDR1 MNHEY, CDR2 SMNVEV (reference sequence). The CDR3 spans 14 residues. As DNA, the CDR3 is TGTGCCAGCAGTTTGTCGGCGACTAGCGGGCATGGGCTCTTC. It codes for CASSLSATSGHGLF.

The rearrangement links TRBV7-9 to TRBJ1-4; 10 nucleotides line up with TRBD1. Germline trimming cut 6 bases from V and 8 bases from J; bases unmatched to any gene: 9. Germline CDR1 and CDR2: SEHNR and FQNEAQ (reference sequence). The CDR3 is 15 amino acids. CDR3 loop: CASRPADRGEEKLFF. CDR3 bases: TGTGCCAGCAGACCAGCGGACAGGGGGGAGGAAAAACTGTTTTTT. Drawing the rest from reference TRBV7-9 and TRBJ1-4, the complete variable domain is DTGVSQNPRHKITKRGQNVTFRCDPISEHNRLYWYRQTLGQGPEFLTYFQNEAQLEKSRLLSDRFSAERPKGSFSTLEIQRTEQGDSAMYLCASRPADRGEEKLFFGSGTQLSVL.

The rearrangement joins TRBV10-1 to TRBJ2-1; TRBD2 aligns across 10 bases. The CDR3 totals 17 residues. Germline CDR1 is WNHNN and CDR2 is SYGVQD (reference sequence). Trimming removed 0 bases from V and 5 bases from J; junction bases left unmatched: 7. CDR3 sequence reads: CASSESLTSGLNNEQFF. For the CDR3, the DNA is TGCGCCAGCAGTGAGTCCTTGACTAGCGGGTTGAACAATGAGCAGTTCTTC.

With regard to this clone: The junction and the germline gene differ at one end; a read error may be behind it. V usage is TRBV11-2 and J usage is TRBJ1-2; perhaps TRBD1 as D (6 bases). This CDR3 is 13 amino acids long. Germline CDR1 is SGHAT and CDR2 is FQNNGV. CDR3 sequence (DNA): TGTGCCAGCAGGCGTACAGGGCCGGACGGCTACATCTTC. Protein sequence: CASRRTGPDGYIF.

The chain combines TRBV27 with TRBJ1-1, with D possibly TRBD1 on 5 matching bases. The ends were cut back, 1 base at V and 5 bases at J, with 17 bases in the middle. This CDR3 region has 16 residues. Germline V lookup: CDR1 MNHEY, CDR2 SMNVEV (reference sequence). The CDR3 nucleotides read TGTGCCAGCAGTTTATTCGGGTCCGGGGGAGGGACTGAAGCTTTCTTT. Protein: CASSLFGSGGGTEAFF.

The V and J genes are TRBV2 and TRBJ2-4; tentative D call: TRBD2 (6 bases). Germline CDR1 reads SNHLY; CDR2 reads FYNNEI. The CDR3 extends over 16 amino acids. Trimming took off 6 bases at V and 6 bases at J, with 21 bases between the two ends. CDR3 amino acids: CASRGIGGNGGNIQYF. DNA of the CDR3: TGTGCCAGCAGGGGGATCGGAGGGAACGGAGGAAACATTCAGTACTTC.

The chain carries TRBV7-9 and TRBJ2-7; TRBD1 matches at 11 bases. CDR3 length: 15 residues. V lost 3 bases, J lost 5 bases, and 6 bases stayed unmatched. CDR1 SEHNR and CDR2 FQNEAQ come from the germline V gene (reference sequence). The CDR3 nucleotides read TGTGCCAGCAGCTTTTCCGGGACAGGGGGAAACGAGCAGTACTTC. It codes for CASSFSGTGGNEQYF.

The CDR3 loop is CASWTGVDYGYTF. The CDR3 bases are TGTGCCAGTTGGACAGGGGTGGACTATGGCTACACCTTC. The rearrangement joins TRBV6-1 to TRBJ1-2, with TRBD1 identical over 9 bases. V lost 9 bases, J lost 3 bases, and 5 bases stayed unmatched. The length of the CDR3 is 13 residues. Looked up from germline, CDR1 is MNHNS and CDR2 is SASEGT.

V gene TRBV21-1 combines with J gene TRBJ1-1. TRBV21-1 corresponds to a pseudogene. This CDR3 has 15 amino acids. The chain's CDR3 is CASSKARGSGTEAFF. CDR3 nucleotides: TGTGCCAGCAGCAAAGCGCGAGGTTCGGGTACTGAAGCTTTCTTT.

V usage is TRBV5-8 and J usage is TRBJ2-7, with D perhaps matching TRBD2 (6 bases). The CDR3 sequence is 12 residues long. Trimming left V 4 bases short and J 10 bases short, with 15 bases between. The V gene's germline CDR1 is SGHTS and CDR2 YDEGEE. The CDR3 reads CASSPASGVQYF. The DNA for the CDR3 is TGTGCCAGCAGCCCTGCGTCGGGGGTCCAGTACTTC.

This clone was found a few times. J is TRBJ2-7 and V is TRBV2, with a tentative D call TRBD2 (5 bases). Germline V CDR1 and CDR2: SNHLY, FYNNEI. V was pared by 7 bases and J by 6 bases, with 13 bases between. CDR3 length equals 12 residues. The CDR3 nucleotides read TGTGCCAGCACCCAGAAGGGAGCCGAGCAGTACTTC. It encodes CASTQKGAEQYF.

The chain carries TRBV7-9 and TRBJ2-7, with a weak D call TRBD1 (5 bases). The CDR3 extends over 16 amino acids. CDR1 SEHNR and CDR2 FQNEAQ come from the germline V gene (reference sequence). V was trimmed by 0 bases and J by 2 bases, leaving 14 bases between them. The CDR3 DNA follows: TGTGCCAGCAGCTTAGCTCAAGGGGCACCTACCTACGAGCAGTACTTC. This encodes CASSLAQGAPTYEQYF.

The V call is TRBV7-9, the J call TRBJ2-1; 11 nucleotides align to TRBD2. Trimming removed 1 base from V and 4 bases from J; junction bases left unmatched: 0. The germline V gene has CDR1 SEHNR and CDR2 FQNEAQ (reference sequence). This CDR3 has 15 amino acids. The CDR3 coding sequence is TGTGCCAGCAGCTTAGGGACTAGCGGGTACAATGAGCAGTTCTTC. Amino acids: CASSLGTSGYNEQFF. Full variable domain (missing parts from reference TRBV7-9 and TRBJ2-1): DTGVSQNPRHKITKRGQNVTFRCDPISEHNRLYWYRQTLGQGPEFLTYFQNEAQLEKSRLLSDRFSAERPKGSFSTLEIQRTEQGDSAMYLCASSLGTSGYNEQFFGPGTRLTVL.

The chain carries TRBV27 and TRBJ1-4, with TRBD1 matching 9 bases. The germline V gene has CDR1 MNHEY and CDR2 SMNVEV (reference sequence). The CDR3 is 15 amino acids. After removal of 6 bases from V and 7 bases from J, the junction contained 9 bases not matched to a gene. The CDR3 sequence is CASRARGTGPEKLFF. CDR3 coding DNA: TGTGCCAGCAGAGCCCGAGGGACAGGGCCTGAAAAACTGTTTTTT.

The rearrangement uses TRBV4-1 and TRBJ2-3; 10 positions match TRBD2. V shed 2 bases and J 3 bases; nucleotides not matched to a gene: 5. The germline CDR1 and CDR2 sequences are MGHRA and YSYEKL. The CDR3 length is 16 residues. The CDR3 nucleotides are TGCGCCAGCAGCCAATTCTTGACTAGCGGGACAGATACGCAGTATTTT. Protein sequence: CASSQFLTSGTDTQYF.

The CDR3 region has the DNA TGTGCCAGCAGTCCGGGGTTTCAAGAGACCCAGTACTTC. Translation: CASSPGFQETQYF. The chain has TRBV28 and TRBJ2-5, with TRBD2 as a possible D gene (5 bases). Germline CDR1 and CDR2: MDHEN and SYDVKM. The germline V and J ends were trimmed by 5 bases and 2 bases, with 9 bases remaining between them. CDR3 length: 13 amino acids.

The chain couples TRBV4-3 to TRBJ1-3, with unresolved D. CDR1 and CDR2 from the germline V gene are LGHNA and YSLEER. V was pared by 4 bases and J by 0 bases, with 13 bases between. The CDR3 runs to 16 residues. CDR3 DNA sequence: TGCGCCAGCAGCCCTCTCCCCGGGTTCTCTGGAAACACCATATATTTT. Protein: CASSPLPGFSGNTIYF.

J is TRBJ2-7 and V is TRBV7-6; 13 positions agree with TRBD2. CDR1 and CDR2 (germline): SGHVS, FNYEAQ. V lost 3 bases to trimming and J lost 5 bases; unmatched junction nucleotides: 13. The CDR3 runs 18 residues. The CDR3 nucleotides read TGTGCCAGCAGCTTGACTAGCGGGAGGCCACTTGACTTCCACGAGCAGTACTTC. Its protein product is CASSLTSGRPLDFHEQYF.

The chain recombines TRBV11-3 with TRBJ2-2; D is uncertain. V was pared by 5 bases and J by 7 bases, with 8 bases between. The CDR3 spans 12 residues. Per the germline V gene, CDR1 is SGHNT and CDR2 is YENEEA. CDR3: CASSGQNGELFF. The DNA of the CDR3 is TGTGCCAGCAGCGGGCAGAACGGGGAGCTGTTTTTT.

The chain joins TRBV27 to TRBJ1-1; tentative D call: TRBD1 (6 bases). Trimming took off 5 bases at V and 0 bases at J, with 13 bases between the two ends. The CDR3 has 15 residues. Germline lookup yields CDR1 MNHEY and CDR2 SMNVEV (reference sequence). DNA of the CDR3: TGTGCCAGCAGTCCGCTGGACAGAATGAACACTGAAGCTTTCTTT. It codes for CASSPLDRMNTEAFF.

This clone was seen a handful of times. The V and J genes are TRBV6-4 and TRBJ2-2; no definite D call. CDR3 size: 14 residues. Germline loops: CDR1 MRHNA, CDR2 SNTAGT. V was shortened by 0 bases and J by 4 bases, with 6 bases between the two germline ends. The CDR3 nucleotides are TGTGCCAGCAGTGACTCCGAGTTCACCGGGGAGCTGTTTTTT. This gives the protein CASSDSEFTGELFF.

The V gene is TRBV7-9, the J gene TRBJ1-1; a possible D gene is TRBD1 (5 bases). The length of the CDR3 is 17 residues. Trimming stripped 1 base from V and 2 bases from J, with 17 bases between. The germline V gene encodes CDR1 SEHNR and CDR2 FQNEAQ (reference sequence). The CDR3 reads CASSLGPGRDRNTEAFF. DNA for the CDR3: TGTGCCAGCAGCTTAGGACCGGGGCGGGATAGAAACACTGAAGCTTTCTTT.

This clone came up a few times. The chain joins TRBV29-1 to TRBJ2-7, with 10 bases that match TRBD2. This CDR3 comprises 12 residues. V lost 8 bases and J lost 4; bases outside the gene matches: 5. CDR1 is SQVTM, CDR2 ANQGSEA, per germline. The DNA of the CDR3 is TGCAGCTCTTCTAGCGGGAGTTACGAGCAGTACTTC. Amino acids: CSSSSGSYEQYF.

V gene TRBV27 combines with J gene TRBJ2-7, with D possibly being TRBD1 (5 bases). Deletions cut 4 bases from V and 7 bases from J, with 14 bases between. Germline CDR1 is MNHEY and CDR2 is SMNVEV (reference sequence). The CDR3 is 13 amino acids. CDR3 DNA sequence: TGTGCCAGCAGTTCGCCGACAGCCCCGGAGCAGTACTTC. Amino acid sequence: CASSSPTAPEQYF.